This T cell receptor beta chain is from a study of T cells in Graves' hyperthyroidism and ophthalmopathy. Broader study findings: Within blood appeared most thyroid clonotypes that had expanded above 0.001.

As concerns this clonotype: Antigen: not known.

Diagnostic assessment was based on clinical symptoms, serum thyroxine and TRAb, thyroid ultrasound and orbital computed tomography. Amplified regions were TCR beta CDR3 sequences from RNA transcripts. The HTBI primer set was used in a first-round RT-PCR of the TCR CDR3. MiXCR was run by TCRdb on the multiplex PCR reads, yielding one entry per CDR3 protein. This sample has 40,000 to 65,000 distinct CDR3 sequences, with 48% found just once. Germline values: CDR1 KGHDR, CDR2 SFDVKD. The CDR3 spans 10 residues. The V gene lost 5 bases and the J gene lost 9 bases, with 7 bases spanning the gap. V is TRBV24-1 and J is TRBJ2-7; D remains ambiguous. The sequencing sample was made of blood. The clonotype originates from a woman between 50 and 59 years old with Graves' ophthalmopathy. As DNA, the CDR3 is TGTGCCACCAGTGGGAGCAGGCAGTACTTC. Translated: CATSGSRQYF.